This T cell receptor (beta chain) was documented in a study of early T cells in non-severe SARS-CoV-2 infection. Overall study context: Alpha and beta chains were unpaired, from unsorted whole-blood bulk RNA. Study-level results: Matches to VDJdb favored anti-spike CD8 responses and missed private and CD4 specificities.

V lost 6 bases to trimming and J lost 0 bases, with 12 bases between them. Germline CDR1 reads SGHRS; CDR2 reads YFSETQ. CDR3 size: 15 residues. As to this clonotype: Antigen: not known.

In the library, individual cDNA molecules carried attached unique molecular identifiers. TCRdb fed the 5' RACE reads into MiXCR, producing one record per CDR3 protein. The table includes 55,000 to 80,000 distinct CDR3 sequences, about 12% detected once. V and J are TRBV5-1 and TRBJ2-2; perhaps TRBD1 as D (6 bases). The source is an adult who was a healthcare worker with PCR-confirmed SARS-CoV-2 infection or an uninfected control (not recorded which). The specimen was whole blood, collected at baseline. CDR3 amino acids: CASTLGAANTGELFF. The CDR3 nucleotides are TGCGCCAGCACCCTGGGGGCTGCGAACACCGGGGAGCTGTTTTTT.